This passage covers 4 T cell receptor beta chains from one sample sequenced in a study of OX40 agonist ivuxolimab in advanced cancers. To prepare the library, the immunoSEQ multiplex PCR assay was applied. TCRdb provides this immuneACCESS table in a form limited to in-frame rearrangements. Some clones are lacking; in checked studies, under half of them reflect an unresolved V gene, and why the rest are absent is not known. For this sample there are about 62,000 clones; roughly 85% appear just once. The biggest ten clones account for under 5% of the sample. Sample: CD4+ or CD8+ T cells sorted from blood, taken in a trial of the OX40 agonist ivuxolimab. The origin of the receptors is an adult with an advanced solid tumor such as melanoma, head and neck, liver or kidney cancer.

This chain connects TRBV7-8 to TRBJ2-5, with D hard to call. Deletions cut 5 bases from V and 2 bases from J, with 3 bases between. The CDR3 sequence is 11 residues long. Germline loops: CDR1 SGHVS, CDR2 FQNEAQ. The CDR3 sequence is CASSQQETQYF. The CDR3 DNA reads TGTGCCAGCAGCCAGCAAGAGACCCAGTACTTC.

The V gene is TRBV2, the J gene TRBJ1-1; D is perhaps TRBD1 (6 bases). V was trimmed by 6 bases and J by 0 bases, leaving 14 bases between them. The germline CDR1 and CDR2 sequences are SNHLY and FYNNEI. This CDR3 comprises 15 residues. The CDR3 sequence is CASSDRQELNTEAFF. CDR3 bases: TGTGCCAGCAGCGACAGACAGGAGCTGAACACTGAAGCTTTCTTT.

V and J are TRBV18 and TRBJ2-3; TRBD2 agrees at 8 bases. The V gene end was trimmed by 2 bases and the J gene end by 1 base; junction bases not matched to a gene: 17. Germline V gene data show CDR1 as KGHSH and CDR2 as LQKENI. The CDR3 has 20 residues. CDR3 sequence (DNA): TGTGCCAGCTCACCATCTCGAGGGGCGGGGGGTCGAAAACGCACAGATACGCAGTATTTT. Translating gives CASSPSRGAGGRKRTDTQYF. Together with reference TRBV18 and TRBJ2-3, the CDR3 gives the full variable domain: NAGVMQNPRHLVRRRGQEARLRCSPMKGHSHVYWYRQLPEEGLKFMVYLQKENIIDESGMPKERFSAEFPKEGPSILRIQQVVRGDSAAYFCASSPSRGAGGRKRTDTQYFGPGTRLTVL.

The gene calls are TRBV6-5 and TRBJ2-7; D ambiguous. The CDR3 consists of 13 residues. From germline, CDR1 is MNHEY and CDR2 SVGAGI. Trimming pared 0 bases from V and 2 bases from J, leaving 5 bases between. In nucleotides, the CDR3 is TGTGCCAGCAGTTACTCAGACACCTACGAGCAGTACTTC. It is translated as CASSYSDTYEQYF.